This TCR beta chain was observed in a study of identical twins. Study results and caveats: Excess twin sharing in beta out-of-frame sequences was weaker. Low generation probability was overrepresented in out-of-frame alpha sequences shared by twins. Models predicted less out-of-frame TCR alpha sharing in monozygotic twins than was found.

Each donor was a healthy Caucasian. Turning to this clonotype: The antigen remains unidentified.

TCRdb ran MiXCR on the 5' RACE reads and lists one entry per CDR3 protein. Among 350,000 or so distinct CDR3 sequences listed, approximately 10% were seen once. Sequencing used naive T cells sorted from blood. This TCR came from a woman aged 45-65 years in good health.

The chain's CDR3 is CASSLGGSPKNIQYF. Written as DNA, the CDR3 is TGTGCCAGCAGCTTAGGTGGGAGCCCCAAAAACATTCAGTACTTC. The chain joins TRBV7-3 to TRBJ2-4; a possible D gene is TRBD2 (5 bases). The CDR3 runs 15 residues. Germline V gene data show CDR1 as SGHTA and CDR2 as FQGTGA. Trimming removed 2 bases at V and 2 bases at J, with 10 bases between.